This T cell receptor beta chain was profiled in a study of OX40 agonist ivuxolimab in advanced cancers. Whole-study results and caveats: CD4+ and CD8+ T cells in blood underwent clonal expansion by week 6 at 0.1 to 3.0 mg/kg.

With respect to this clone: Its antigen remains unknown.

Germline loops: CDR1 PRHDT, CDR2 FYEKMQ (reference sequence). This CDR3 has 14 amino acids. Deletions cut 1 base from V and 8 bases from J, with 13 bases between. Profiling relied on immunoSEQ multiplex PCR, and the TCRdb table lists in-frame clones only, not all of them. The repertoire holds about 110,000 clones, 80% to 95% seen once, with roughly 0.66% in the top ten. The receptor was derived from an adult with an advanced solid tumor such as melanoma, head and neck, liver or kidney cancer. Sequences were derived from CD4+ or CD8+ T cells sorted from blood, sampled in a trial of the OX40 agonist ivuxolimab. The V and J genes are TRBV13 and TRBJ2-3; no firm D call. CDR3 bases: TGTGCCAGCAGCTTAGTTCTGGCCCAGAGTACGCAGTATTTT. It yields the protein CASSLVLAQSTQYF.